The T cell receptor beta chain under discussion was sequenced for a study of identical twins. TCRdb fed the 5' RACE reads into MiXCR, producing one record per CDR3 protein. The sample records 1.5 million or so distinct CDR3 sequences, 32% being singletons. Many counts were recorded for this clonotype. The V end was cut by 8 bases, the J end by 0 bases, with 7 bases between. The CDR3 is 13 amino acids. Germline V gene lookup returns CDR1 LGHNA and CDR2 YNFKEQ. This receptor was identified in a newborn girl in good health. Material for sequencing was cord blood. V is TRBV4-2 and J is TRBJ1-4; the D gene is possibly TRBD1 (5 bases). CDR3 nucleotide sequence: TGTGCCAGCGGGGGGGCAACTAATGAAAAACTGTTTTTT. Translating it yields CASGGATNEKLFF.